This T cell receptor (beta chain) is drawn from a study of CD8+CD57+ T cells in acquired aplastic anemia. From germline, CDR1 is MGHDK and CDR2 SYGVNS. The V end was cut by 8 bases, the J end by 5 bases, with 24 bases between. The CDR3 has 16 residues. The use of genomic DNA as template underpinned the TCR beta VDJ and CDR3 profiling. In TCRdb, the reads were re-called with MiXCR into one record per CDR3 protein. Of under 200,000 distinct CDR3 sequences listed, less than 50% were seen once; the top ten hold about 1.8%. An expansion of CD8+CD57+ cells by flow cytometry had been shown in patients chosen for sequencing.

The specimen was sorted CD4+, CD8+, or CD8+CD57+ T cells (not recorded which) from PBMCs. The TCR comes from a human donor with aplastic anemia. The V gene is TRBV25-1, the J gene TRBJ2-5; possibly TRBD1 for D (5 bases). CDR3 protein: CASSPLIRVGQETQYF. DNA of the CDR3: TGTGCCAGCTCACCGCTAATCAGGGTGGGGCAGGAGACCCAGTACTTC.